This T cell receptor (beta chain) comes out of a study of cytomegalovirus exposure and HLA in healthy donors. Study outcomes and limitations: In a later analysis, DRB1 alleles had the most associated TCRs; HLA-C alleles the fewest.

The germline gives CDR1 SEHNR, CDR2 FQNEAQ (reference sequence). This CDR3 has 15 amino acids. Trimming left V 1 base short and J 0 bases short, with 10 bases between. In regard to this clone: Its specificity is unknown.

PCR was performed using 60 Vbeta and 13 Jbeta primers. Profiled with immunoSEQ multiplex PCR; TCRdb holds only in-frame clones, not every one. Of 100,000 or so clones in the sample, approximately 12% were seen once. Sequenced sample: PBMCs. This sequence joins TRBV7-9 and TRBJ2-7; perhaps TRBD1 as D (7 bases). The clonotype was recovered from a man aged 35-49 years in good health and CMV-seropositive. In DNA, the CDR3 is TGTGCCAGCAGCTTAGGCAGGGGGGCCTCCTACGAGCAGTACTTC. Translation: CASSLGRGASYEQYF.